These T cell receptor beta chains were read from a single sample in a study of siplizumab effects on memory and regulatory T cells. Sequencing used immunoSEQ multiplex PCR; TCRdb keeps in-frame clones, though not all of them. This sample has about 20,000 clones, with roughly 51% found just once. Their antigen targets remain unknown. Input material: CFSE-low (dividing) CD4+ T cells sorted from an allogeneic mixed lymphocyte reaction. All receptors derive from a human donor in good health; the cells came from an allogeneic mixed lymphocyte reaction. Both conserved end residues are part of each CDR3. D genes are given only for firm matches. Clone size is not always given. Where it is, it says once, few, many or a class for expanded clones.

j_call: TRBJ2-2
clone_size: .
v_call: TRBV9
d_call: TRBD2
cdr3_nt: TGTGCCAGCAGTGAATGTACTAGCGGGGGCCCCCCCGGGGAGCTGTTTTTT
cdr3_aa: CASSECTSGGPPGELFF

j_call: TRBJ2-3
clone_size: few
v_call: TRBV28
d_call: .
cdr3_nt: TGTGCCAGCGGTTCGGGCACAGATACGCAGTATTTT
cdr3_aa: CASGSGTDTQYF

j_call: TRBJ2-7
clone_size: once
v_call: TRBV28
d_call: .
cdr3_nt: TGTGCCAGCACGGTGGGTGGCCCAACCTACGAGCAGTACTTC
cdr3_aa: CASTVGGPTYEQYF

j_call: TRBJ1-6
clone_size: few
v_call: TRBV27
d_call: .
cdr3_nt: TGTGCCAGCAGGGGCGACAATTCACCCCTCCACTTT
cdr3_aa: CASRGDNSPLHF

j_call: TRBJ1-6
clone_size: .
v_call: TRBV6-6
d_call: .
cdr3_nt: TGTGCCAGCTTGGGACGGGACGGAGGTCCTCGGGCCCTCCACTTT
cdr3_aa: CASLGRDGGPRALHF

j_call: TRBJ2-1
clone_size: .
v_call: TRBV10-3
d_call: .
cdr3_nt: TGTGCCATCAGTGAACGCGGAGAGGGCTTGGGCAATGAGCAGTTCTTC
cdr3_aa: CAISERGEGLGNEQFF

j_call: TRBJ2-7
clone_size: .
v_call: TRBV2
d_call: .
cdr3_nt: TGTGCCAGCGCTAATCAGGGGCACGGGGAGTACTTC
cdr3_aa: CASANQGHGEYF

j_call: TRBJ2-7
clone_size: .
v_call: TRBV7-3
d_call: .
cdr3_nt: TGTGCCAGCAGTCTTACAGGGACGAACTCCTACGAGCAGTACTTC
cdr3_aa: CASSLTGTNSYEQYF

j_call: TRBJ2-3
clone_size: .
v_call: TRBV5-1
d_call: .
cdr3_nt: TGCGCCAGCAAACTGGGGGGGCCCCTCACAGATACGCAGTATTTT
cdr3_aa: CASKLGGPLTDTQYF

j_call: TRBJ2-7
clone_size: .
v_call: TRBV5-6
d_call: .
cdr3_nt: TGTGCCAGCAGCTTGGCCGGACTAACAACCTACGAGCAGTACTTC
cdr3_aa: CASSLAGLTTYEQYF

j_call: TRBJ1-3
clone_size: .
v_call: TRBV5-1
d_call: .
cdr3_nt: TGCGCCAGCACGGACCCGGCCTCTGGAAACACCATATATTTT
cdr3_aa: CASTDPASGNTIYF

j_call: TRBJ2-7
clone_size: .
v_call: TRBV19
d_call: .
cdr3_nt: TGTGCCAGTAAAGTTTTCCCCGACAGCTCCTACGAGCAGTACTTC
cdr3_aa: CASKVFPDSSYEQYF

j_call: TRBJ2-1
clone_size: .
v_call: TRBV6-1
d_call: TRBD1
cdr3_nt: TGTGCCAGCAGTGGGGACAGTTCCTACAATGAGCAGTTCTTC
cdr3_aa: CASSGDSSYNEQFF

j_call: TRBJ1-4
clone_size: .
v_call: TRBV5-1
d_call: .
cdr3_nt: TGCGCCAGCAGAAATTGGGGGGACCGACTAAATGAAAAACTGTTTTTT
cdr3_aa: CASRNWGDRLNEKLFF

j_call: TRBJ2-5
clone_size: few
v_call: TRBV5-5
d_call: TRBD2
cdr3_nt: TGTGCCAGCAGCCCGGCGGGGGGCGCGGGGCAAGAGACCCAGTACTTC
cdr3_aa: CASSPAGGAGQETQYF

j_call: TRBJ2-5
clone_size: .
v_call: TRBV7-8
d_call: .
cdr3_nt: TGTGCCAGCAGCTTCCTTCAAGAGACCCAGTACTTC
cdr3_aa: CASSFLQETQYF

j_call: TRBJ2-3
clone_size: .
v_call: TRBV28
d_call: .
cdr3_nt: TGTGCCAGCCGTATGGACGGCACAGATACGCAGTATTTT
cdr3_aa: CASRMDGTDTQYF

j_call: TRBJ1-1
clone_size: few
v_call: TRBV18
d_call: .
cdr3_nt: TGTGCCAGCTCTTCAGGCTTGGACACTGAAGCTTTCTTT
cdr3_aa: CASSSGLDTEAFF

j_call: TRBJ1-4
clone_size: .
v_call: TRBV5-5
d_call: TRBD1
cdr3_nt: TGTGCCAGCAGCTTTGGGACAGCTAATGAAAAACTGTTTTTT
cdr3_aa: CASSFGTANEKLFF

j_call: TRBJ1-5
clone_size: .
v_call: TRBV7-2
d_call: .
cdr3_nt: TGTGCCAGCAGCCCTAGGTTAGGACAGCCCCAGCATTTT
cdr3_aa: CASSPRLGQPQHF

j_call: TRBJ2-1
clone_size: few
v_call: TRBV18
d_call: .
cdr3_nt: TGTGCCAGCTCACCAGGGGTCGGTAATGAGCAGTTCTTC
cdr3_aa: CASSPGVGNEQFF

j_call: TRBJ2-2
clone_size: .
v_call: TRBV19
d_call: .
cdr3_nt: TGTGCCAGTAGTATATTGGGGACCGGGGAGCTGTTTTTT
cdr3_aa: CASSILGTGELFF

j_call: TRBJ2-2
clone_size: .
v_call: TRBV27
d_call: .
cdr3_nt: TGTGCCGCCGAGGCACGGAGCACCGGGGAGCTGTTTTTT
cdr3_aa: CAAEARSTGELFF

j_call: TRBJ2-2
clone_size: few
v_call: TRBV5-1
d_call: .
cdr3_nt: TGCGCCAGCAGCGGCGTGGAGGGGGCGGCCACCGGGGAGCTGTTTTTT
cdr3_aa: CASSGVEGAATGELFF

j_call: TRBJ2-5
clone_size: few
v_call: TRBV5-4
d_call: .
cdr3_nt: TGTGCCAGCAGCGGGGGACCCCAAGAGACCCAGTACTTC
cdr3_aa: CASSGGPQETQYF

j_call: TRBJ2-7
clone_size: .
v_call: TRBV6-5
d_call: .
cdr3_nt: TGTGCCAGCAGTAGAGGGCTTCCGAGCCCCTACGAGCAGTACTTC
cdr3_aa: CASSRGLPSPYEQYF

j_call: TRBJ2-1
clone_size: .
v_call: TRBV9
d_call: TRBD2
cdr3_nt: TGTGCCAGCAGCGTAGATTCCGGGGGGATGAATGAGCAGTTCTTC
cdr3_aa: CASSVDSGGMNEQFF

j_call: TRBJ2-3
clone_size: .
v_call: TRBV11-2
d_call: .
cdr3_nt: TGTGCCAGCAGCTTTTGGGGCGCTAGCACAGATACGCAGTATTTT
cdr3_aa: CASSFWGASTDTQYF

j_call: TRBJ1-4
clone_size: .
v_call: TRBV2
d_call: TRBD1
cdr3_nt: TGTGCCAGCACTCTCGAGGGGACAGCGGCTAATGAAAAACTGTTTTTT
cdr3_aa: CASTLEGTAANEKLFF

j_call: TRBJ1-2
clone_size: .
v_call: TRBV6-1
d_call: .
cdr3_nt: TGTGCCAGCAGTGAAAGGGTAGGGGACTATGGCTACACCTTC
cdr3_aa: CASSERVGDYGYTF

j_call: TRBJ2-3
clone_size: .
v_call: TRBV14
d_call: .
cdr3_nt: TGTGCCAGCAGCCAAGGGCGGATCCTTAGCACAGATACGCAGTATTTT
cdr3_aa: CASSQGRILSTDTQYF

j_call: TRBJ2-3
clone_size: .
v_call: TRBV7-2
d_call: .
cdr3_nt: TGTGCCAGCAGCCCTAGTCGACAAGTCACAGATACGCAGTATTTT
cdr3_aa: CASSPSRQVTDTQYF

j_call: TRBJ2-1
clone_size: medium-sized
v_call: TRBV29-1
d_call: TRBD2
cdr3_nt: TGCAGCGTTGGCCCGCGGGGGGCCTACAATGAGCAGTTCTTC
cdr3_aa: CSVGPRGAYNEQFF

j_call: TRBJ2-7
clone_size: once
v_call: TRBV9
d_call: TRBD1
cdr3_nt: TGTGCCAGCAGCCCCGGGAAAGGACAGGACCGAGGGTACGAGCAGTACTTC
cdr3_aa: CASSPGKGQDRGYEQYF

j_call: TRBJ2-2
clone_size: .
v_call: TRBV6-5
d_call: .
cdr3_nt: TGTGCCAGCAACAGGGACCCGAACACCGGGGAGCTGTTTTTT
cdr3_aa: CASNRDPNTGELFF

j_call: TRBJ2-1
clone_size: few
v_call: TRBV14
d_call: .
cdr3_nt: TGTGCCAGCAGCCAAGGAGGAGGAGCCAATTTGTACAATGAGCAGTTCTTC
cdr3_aa: CASSQGGGANLYNEQFF

j_call: TRBJ2-7
clone_size: .
v_call: TRBV5-4
d_call: .
cdr3_nt: TGTGCCAGCAGCTTGGGGGGGGCTCCCTTCACTTACGAGCAGTACTTC
cdr3_aa: CASSLGGAPFTYEQYF

j_call: TRBJ2-1
clone_size: .
v_call: TRBV27
d_call: .
cdr3_nt: TGTGCCAGCAGTTTAGTTCAAGGGAATGAGCAGTTCTTC
cdr3_aa: CASSLVQGNEQFF

j_call: TRBJ1-3
clone_size: .
v_call: TRBV4-2
d_call: .
cdr3_nt: TGTGCCAGCAGCCAGCCCGACGGATCTGGAAACACCATATATTTT
cdr3_aa: CASSQPDGSGNTIYF

j_call: TRBJ2-1
clone_size: .
v_call: TRBV19
d_call: TRBD1
cdr3_nt: TGTGCCAGTAGTATAGTAGGGACAGGGACGAATGAGCAGTTCTTC
cdr3_aa: CASSIVGTGTNEQFF

j_call: TRBJ1-1
clone_size: .
v_call: TRBV6-6
d_call: .
cdr3_nt: TGTGCCAGCAGACGGGACACAGGGACTGAAGCTTTCTTT
cdr3_aa: CASRRDTGTEAFF

j_call: TRBJ2-3
clone_size: .
v_call: TRBV19
d_call: .
cdr3_nt: TGTGCCAGTAGTGTCACAGGGAGCACAGATACGCAGTATTTT
cdr3_aa: CASSVTGSTDTQYF

j_call: TRBJ2-2
clone_size: .
v_call: TRBV11-2
d_call: .
cdr3_nt: TGTGCCAGCAGGAACACCGGGACAAAGAACACCGGGGAGCTGTTTTTT
cdr3_aa: CASRNTGTKNTGELFF

j_call: TRBJ2-2
clone_size: .
v_call: TRBV10-3
d_call: TRBD2
cdr3_nt: TGTGCCGCTCGGGACTCGGGAGGGGGGGAGCTGTTTTTT
cdr3_aa: CAARDSGGGELFF

j_call: TRBJ2-7
clone_size: .
v_call: TRBV7-2
d_call: TRBD2
cdr3_nt: TGTGCCAGCAGCGCGGGACTAGCGGGGATTTACGAGCAGTACTTC
cdr3_aa: CASSAGLAGIYEQYF

j_call: TRBJ2-3
clone_size: few
v_call: TRBV7-2
d_call: .
cdr3_nt: TGTGCCAGCACCCCAAGGAGGGGGGGTAGCACAGATACGCAGTATTTT
cdr3_aa: CASTPRRGGSTDTQYF

j_call: TRBJ1-2
clone_size: .
v_call: TRBV5-1
d_call: .
cdr3_nt: TGCGCCAGCAGCTTGGGACCGCCCTATGGCTACACCTTC
cdr3_aa: CASSLGPPYGYTF

j_call: TRBJ2-7
clone_size: .
v_call: TRBV6-1
d_call: .
cdr3_nt: TGTGCCAGCCGGACCAACTCCTACGAGCAGTACTTC
cdr3_aa: CASRTNSYEQYF

j_call: TRBJ2-7
clone_size: .
v_call: TRBV29-1
d_call: .
cdr3_nt: TGCAGCGTTCTCCTTTACGGGTACGAGCAGTACTTC
cdr3_aa: CSVLLYGYEQYF

j_call: TRBJ2-1
clone_size: .
v_call: TRBV4-2
d_call: .
cdr3_nt: TGTGCCAGCAGCCAAGCCGGAGCCTGGGGTGAGCAGTTCTTC
cdr3_aa: CASSQAGAWGEQFF

j_call: TRBJ2-2
clone_size: .
v_call: TRBV7-7
d_call: .
cdr3_nt: TGTGCCAGCAGTCCAGATAACACCGGGGAGCTGTTTTTT
cdr3_aa: CASSPDNTGELFF

j_call: TRBJ1-2
clone_size: .
v_call: TRBV27
d_call: .
cdr3_nt: TGTGTAACTAAAGCGCGGGGCTCCTATGGCTACACCTTC
cdr3_aa: CVTKARGSYGYTF

j_call: TRBJ2-7
clone_size: .
v_call: TRBV5-1
d_call: .
cdr3_nt: TGCGCCAGCAGCTTGGCCTCGGGTCAGTACGAGCAGTACTTC
cdr3_aa: CASSLASGQYEQYF

j_call: TRBJ1-1
clone_size: .
v_call: TRBV5-4
d_call: .
cdr3_nt: TGCGCCAGCAGCCAGTACCCGACGGTGAACACTGAAGCTTTCTTT
cdr3_aa: CASSQYPTVNTEAFF

j_call: TRBJ2-1
clone_size: .
v_call: TRBV28
d_call: .
cdr3_nt: TGTGCCAGCAGTTTACGGTCCGAGGACAATGAGCAGTTCTTC
cdr3_aa: CASSLRSEDNEQFF

j_call: TRBJ2-1
clone_size: .
v_call: TRBV10-3
d_call: .
cdr3_nt: TGTGCCACCTCCGATGTTAATGAGCAGTTCTTC
cdr3_aa: CATSDVNEQFF

j_call: TRBJ2-3
clone_size: medium-sized
v_call: TRBV5-1
d_call: TRBD1
cdr3_nt: TGCGCCAGCAGCGACCCGACAGGGACAGATACGCAGTATTTT
cdr3_aa: CASSDPTGTDTQYF

j_call: TRBJ1-1
clone_size: .
v_call: TRBV27
d_call: .
cdr3_nt: TGTGCCAGCAGTTCAGTTATGAACACTGAAGCTTTCTTT
cdr3_aa: CASSSVMNTEAFF